This TCR beta chain was recovered during a study of blood T cells in healthy people across ages. Findings of the study overall: Naive T cell percentage showed a strong correlation with the diversity of TCR beta.

Germline CDR1 reads SEHNR; CDR2 reads FQNEAQ (reference sequence). The V and J ends lost 4 bases and 4 bases respectively, with 11 bases between them. This CDR3 comprises 14 residues. As to this clonotype: The antigen is unknown.

Through a sample-barcoded 5' primer and a J-beta primer mix, a second PCR was run for about 6 to 11 cycles. Carrying 12 random nucleotides, a template-switch adaptor labeled each individual cDNA molecule. TCRdb re-derived calls from the 5' RACE reads in MiXCR, one entry per CDR3 protein. The sample lists approximately 1,000,000 distinct CDR3 sequences, 35% to 45% seen once, with about an eighth in the top ten. Healthy Caucasian individuals from Russia aged roughly 6 to 95 served as donors. The chain recombines TRBV7-9 with TRBJ1-3, with D uncertain. Material for sequencing was blood. This receptor was taken from a man aged 18 to 35 in good health. The CDR3 region is CASSSSGTGNTIYF. DNA of the CDR3: TGTGCCAGCAGCTCGTCCGGTACGGGAAACACCATATATTTT.